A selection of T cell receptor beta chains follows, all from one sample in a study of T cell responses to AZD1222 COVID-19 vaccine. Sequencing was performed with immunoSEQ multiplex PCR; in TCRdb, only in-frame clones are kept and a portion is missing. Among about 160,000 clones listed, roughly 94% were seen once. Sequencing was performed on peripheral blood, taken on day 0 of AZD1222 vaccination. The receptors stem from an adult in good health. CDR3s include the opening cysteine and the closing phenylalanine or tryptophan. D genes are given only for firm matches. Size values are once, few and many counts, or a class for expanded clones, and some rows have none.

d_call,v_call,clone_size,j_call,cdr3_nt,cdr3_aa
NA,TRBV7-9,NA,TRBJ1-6,TGTGCCAGCAGCTTCAGTCAGGATGATTCACCCCTCCACTTT,CASSFSQDDSPLHF
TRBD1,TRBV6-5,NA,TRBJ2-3,TGTGCCAGCAGGGTACAGGGGCTAACGATAGATACGCAGTATTTT,CASRVQGLTIDTQYF
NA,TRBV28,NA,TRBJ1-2,TGTGCCAGCAGTTTAAGGACAGTCTATGGCTACACTTTC,CASSLRTVYGYTF
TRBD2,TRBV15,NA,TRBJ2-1,TGTGCCACCAGCAGCCCCCTCGGTAGCGGGAGTGACTACAATGAGCAGTTCTTC,CATSSPLGSGSDYNEQFF
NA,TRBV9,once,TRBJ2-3,TGTGCCAGCAGCGTAGCTGGCGTCAGGGTAGGTGGAGATACGCAGTATTTT,CASSVAGVRVGGDTQYF
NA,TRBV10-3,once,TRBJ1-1,TGTGCCATCAGTGCCCGGACAAGCATGAACACTGAAGCTTTCTTT,CAISARTSMNTEAFF
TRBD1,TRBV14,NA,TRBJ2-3,TGTGCCAGCAGCCAAGATCTCGGGACAGCAGATACGCAGTATTTT,CASSQDLGTADTQYF
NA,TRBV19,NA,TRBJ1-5,TGTGCCAGTAGAAAGACTGAATATAGCAATCAGCCCCAGCATTTT,CASRKTEYSNQPQHF
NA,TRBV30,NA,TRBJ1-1,TGTGCCTGGAGAGAACAGGGGAACACTGAAGCTTTCTTT,CAWREQGNTEAFF
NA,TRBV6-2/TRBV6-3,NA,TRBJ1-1,TGTGCCAGCAGTCGGGCGCATAACACTGAAGCTTTCTTT,CASSRAHNTEAFF
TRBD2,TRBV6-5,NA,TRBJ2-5,TGTGCCAGCAGTTTCAGGGGACTAGCGGGAGGAGAGACCCAGTACTTC,CASSFRGLAGGETQYF
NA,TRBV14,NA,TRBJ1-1,TGTGCCAGCAGCAGTGGGGGGCTAGGACCAGCTTTCTTT,CASSSGGLGPAFF
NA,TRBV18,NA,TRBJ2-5,TGTGCCAGCTCACCCGGGACAAAAGAGACCCAGTACTTC,CASSPGTKETQYF
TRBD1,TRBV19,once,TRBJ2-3,TGTGCCAGTAGTATAGCTGGGACAGGGTCTGTTACGCAGTATTTT,CASSIAGTGSVTQYF
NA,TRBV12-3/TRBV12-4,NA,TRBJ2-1,TGTGCCAGCAGTTTACTCTACAATGAGCAGTTCTTC,CASSLLYNEQFF
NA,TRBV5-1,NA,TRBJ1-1,TGCGCCAGCAGCGAAGGACAGCGAGCCACTGAAGCTTTCTTT,CASSEGQRATEAFF
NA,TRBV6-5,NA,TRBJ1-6,TGTGCCAGCAGTTTGTCCGGGTTCACCTATAATTCACCCCTCCACTTT,CASSLSGFTYNSPLHF
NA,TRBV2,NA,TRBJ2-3,TGTGCCAGCAGTGAAGTTCCATGGGATACGCAGTATTTT,CASSEVPWDTQYF
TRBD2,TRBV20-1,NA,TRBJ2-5,TGCAGTGCTAGTTTCGGACTAGTAACTGAGACCCAGTACTTC,CSASFGLVTETQYF
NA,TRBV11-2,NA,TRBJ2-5,TGTGCCAGCAGCTTAGTTTTTTCCCAGGGAGGCGAGACCCAGTACTTC,CASSLVFSQGGETQYF
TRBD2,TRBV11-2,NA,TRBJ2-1,TGTGCCAGCAGCCCAGGGGCCACTAGCGGGAGGTCTAAGAATGAGCAGTTCTTC,CASSPGATSGRSKNEQFF
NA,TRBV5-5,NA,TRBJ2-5,TGTGTCACAGGGAGCAGTCAAGAGACCCAGTACTTC,CVTGSSQETQYF